These 18 T cell receptor beta chains share one sample of origin, sequenced in a study of response to subunit inactivated influenza vaccine. MiXCR, run by TCRdb on the RT-PCR reads, gives a single entry per CDR3 protein. This table holds about 700,000 distinct CDR3 sequences, around 14% found once. Specimen: PBMCs from blood, collected approximately 15 days before vaccination. The receptor set was obtained from a man between 45 and 60 years old who received an inactivated influenza vaccine.

The chain is built from TRBV30 and TRBJ2-7, with D unclear. Trimming removed 3 bases at V and 3 bases at J, with 6 bases between. Germline loops: CDR1 GTSNPN, CDR2 SVGIG (reference sequence). The CDR3 extends over 11 amino acids. CDR3 residues: CAWSDGYEQYF. The DNA for the CDR3 is TGTGCCTGGAGCGATGGCTACGAGCAGTACTTC.

This clonotype was seen a handful of times. V usage is TRBV5-1 and J usage is TRBJ2-6; unclear D gene. The germline V gene encodes CDR1 SGHRS and CDR2 YFSETQ. V dropped 0 bases and J dropped 2 bases, with 6 bases sitting between them. The CDR3 runs 15 residues. The CDR3 DNA is TGCGCCAGCAGCTTGGCATGGGCTGGGGCCAACGTCCTGACTTTC. This encodes CASSLAWAGANVLTF.

V is TRBV12-5 and J is TRBJ2-7; D possibly uses TRBD1 or TRBD2 (5 bases each). From germline, CDR1 is LGHNT and CDR2 FRNRAP. The length of the CDR3 is 15 residues. The CDR3 protein is CALQSSGHRTYEQYF. The CDR3 coding sequence is TGTGCCCTCCAGAGCTCGGGGCACCGAACCTACGAGCAGTACTTC. Together with reference TRBV12-5 and TRBJ2-7, the CDR3 gives the full variable domain: DARVTQTPRHKVTEMGQEVTMRCQPILGHNTVFWYRQTMMQGLELLAYFRNRAPLDDSGMPKDRFSAEMPDATLATLKIQPSEPRDSAVYFCALQSSGHRTYEQYFGPGTRLTVT.

This clonotype has only a few counts. The rearrangement joins TRBV6-2 or TRBV6-3 to TRBJ2-1; D unresolved. In germline, CDR1 is MNHEY, CDR2 SVGEGT. The length of the CDR3 is 14 residues. Trimming stripped 1 base from V and 8 bases from J, with 12 bases between. For the CDR3, the DNA is TGTGCCAGCAGTTACTTTTCGGGCACATATGAGCAGTTCTTC. This translates into CASSYFSGTYEQFF.

The J gene is TRBJ2-5, the V gene TRBV7-2; D perhaps matches TRBD2 (6 bases). The CDR3 has 13 residues. The germline gives CDR1 SGHTA, CDR2 FQGNSA. The V and J ends lost 6 bases and 7 bases respectively, with 15 bases between them. CDR3 nucleotides: TGTGCCAGCAGTTCCACTAGCCTTCGGACCCAGTACTTC. This encodes CASSSTSLRTQYF.

This clonotype was found many times. The gene calls are TRBV7-9 and TRBJ2-5; D is unclear. The CDR3 length is 13 residues. V lost 1 base and J lost 3, with 6 bases in between. CDR1 SEHNR and CDR2 FQNEAQ come from the germline V gene (reference sequence). The CDR3 bases are TGTGCCAGCAGCTTAGGGCAGGAAGAGACCCAGTACTTC. The encoded protein is CASSLGQEETQYF. Supplemented by reference TRBV7-9 and TRBJ2-5, the full variable domain reads DTGVSQNPRHKITKRGQNVTFRCDPISEHNRLYWYRQTLGQGPEFLTYFQNEAQLEKSRLLSDRFSAERPKGSFSTLEIQRTEQGDSAMYLCASSLGQEETQYFGPGTRLLVL.

Worth noting for this clonotype: A much larger clone differs from this one at a single base, so this may be a read error. The chain is built from TRBV5-6 and TRBJ2-7; 9 bases map to TRBD1. Germline V gives CDR1 SGHDT, CDR2 YYEEEE. V lost 4 bases to trimming and J lost 3 bases; unmatched junction nucleotides: 8. This CDR3 has 15 residues. The CDR3 nucleotides read TGTGCCAGCAGCCACCTGGACAGGGGAGGCTACGAGCAGTACTTC. Its translation: CASSHLDRGGYEQYF.

The chain couples TRBV30 to TRBJ2-5, with D unresolved. This CDR3 comprises 12 residues. V was pared by 0 bases and J by 3 bases, with 5 bases between. From germline, CDR1 is GTSNPN and CDR2 SVGIG (reference sequence). CDR3: CAWSVMEETQYF. CDR3 bases: TGTGCCTGGAGTGTGATGGAAGAGACCCAGTACTTC.

The V gene is TRBV19, the J gene TRBJ1-1, with D hard to call. CDR3 length equals 14 residues. CDR1 and CDR2 (germline): LNHDA, SQIVND (reference sequence). V was shortened by 3 bases and J by 11 bases, with 19 bases between the two germline ends. DNA of the CDR3: TGTGCCAGTAGTATGGTGGACGGCCTCAGTATGGCTTTCTTT. Its translation is CASSMVDGLSMAFF.

This clonotype was detected ten times or more. The chain couples TRBV12-3 or TRBV12-4 to TRBJ1-2, with 10 bases fitting TRBD1. V gave up 5 bases and J gave up 7 bases; unmatched junction bases: 7. This CDR3 has 14 amino acids. The CDR3 nucleotides read TGTGCCAGCAGTCGACAGGGGGCTTTCGCTGGCTACACCTTC. Encoded protein: CASSRQGAFAGYTF.

This clonotype was detected a few times. This chain connects TRBV19 to TRBJ1-5, with 9 bases aligning to TRBD1. The junction had 2 bases not matched to a gene; V was cut back by 7 bases and J by 4 bases. This CDR3 is built from 13 residues. The germline gives CDR1 LNHDA, CDR2 SQIVND (reference sequence). This CDR3 reads CASKGTGNQPQHF. The CDR3 DNA sequence: TGTGCCAGTAAAGGGACAGGGAATCAGCCCCAGCATTTT.

This clonotype was recorded at least ten times. This chain links TRBV29-1 with TRBJ1-5; D is unresolved. V was pared by 4 bases and J by 0 bases, with 10 bases between. Germline V gives CDR1 SQVTM, CDR2 ANQGSEA. This CDR3 has 14 residues. The CDR3 region is CSVAVAGSNQPQHF. For the CDR3, the DNA is TGCAGCGTTGCCGTCGCAGGTAGCAATCAGCCCCAGCATTTT.

This clonotype was recorded a few times. The rearrangement uses TRBV4-2 and TRBJ2-1, with 8 bases fitting TRBD2. Germline CDR1 reads LGHNA; CDR2 reads YNFKEQ. CDR3 length equals 14 residues. Trimming at V came to 0 bases and at J to 9 bases, leaving 4 bases not matched to a gene. CDR3 residues: CASSQDYTSGEQFF. The CDR3 DNA is TGTGCCAGCAGCCAAGATTATACTAGCGGTGAGCAGTTCTTC.

The chain links TRBV25-1 to TRBJ2-7, with D tentatively TRBD2 (6 bases). V was pared by 4 bases and J by 3 bases, with 13 bases between. The germline V gene encodes CDR1 MGHDK and CDR2 SYGVNS. The CDR3 loop spans 14 amino acids. CDR3 protein: CASSGRVGGYEQYF. As DNA, the CDR3 is TGTGCCAGCAGTGGTCGAGTGGGAGGCTACGAGCAGTACTTC.

The CDR3: CAIGEGVSSYNEQFF. The DNA for the CDR3 is TGTGCCATCGGGGAAGGGGTGAGCTCCTACAATGAGCAGTTCTTC. The rearrangement links TRBV10-3 to TRBJ2-1; maybe TRBD1 (5 bases). This CDR3 is 15 amino acids long. V lost 8 bases to trimming and J lost 0 bases, with 14 bases between them. Germline V gene data show CDR1 as ENHRY and CDR2 as SYGVKD.

The genes are TRBV10-3 and TRBJ2-1, with D perhaps matching TRBD2 (5 bases). V lost 3 bases, J lost 6 bases, and 9 bases lay in between. CDR3 length: 13 amino acids. CDR1 and CDR2 from the germline V gene are ENHRY and SYGVKD. The CDR3 nucleotides are TGTGCCATCAGTGAATTAGCGCCCAATGAGCAGTTCTTC. It is translated as CAISELAPNEQFF.

V is TRBV20-1 and J is TRBJ1-5, with D hard to call. CDR3 length: 14 amino acids. Germline loops: CDR1 DFQATT, CDR2 SNEGSKA (reference sequence). V shed 1 base and J shed 2 bases, with 9 bases lying between them. CDR3 DNA sequence: TGCAGTGCTAGAGGACCGATTGGCAATCAGCCCCAGCATTTT. The encoded protein is CSARGPIGNQPQHF.

This clonotype was counted between two and nine times. J is TRBJ2-5 and V is TRBV7-2, with TRBD2 as a possible D gene (6 bases). V shed 2 bases and J shed 4 bases, with 11 bases lying between them. CDR3 length: 14 amino acids. The germline V gene has CDR1 SGHTA and CDR2 FQGNSA. The CDR3 nucleotides read TGTGCCAGCAGCTTATACGCGGGGTCAGAGACCCAGTACTTC. Amino acid sequence: CASSLYAGSETQYF. Using reference TRBV7-2 and TRBJ2-5 for the parts outside the CDR3, the full variable domain is GAGVSQSPSNKVTEKGKDVELRCDPISGHTALYWYRQSLGQGLEFLIYFQGNSAPDKSGLPSDRFSAERTGGSVSTLTIQRTQQEDSAVYLCASSLYAGSETQYFGPGTRLLVL.